Listed here are 15 T cell receptor beta chains from one sample, sequenced in a study of shared clonotypes between healthy human individuals. Profiled with immunoSEQ multiplex PCR; TCRdb holds only in-frame clones, not every one. The repertoire holds about 770,000 clones, with over 60% as singletons. Sequencing was carried out using memory CD4+ T cells sorted from blood. Regarding subset: CD45RA-negative fraction. These receptors were obtained from a woman aged 25 to 45 in good health.

This clone was picked up a small number of times. The chain uses TRBV25-1 and TRBJ1-1; no definite D call. Germline CDR1 MGHDK, CDR2 SYGVNS. The CDR3 runs to 13 residues. Trimming left V 3 bases short and J 11 bases short, with 16 bases between. In DNA form, the CDR3 reads TGTGCCAGCAGTGACCCTTCCCTCGCGAGGGCTTTCTTT. Protein sequence: CASSDPSLARAFF.

This clone was recorded only once. Other DNA variants within this sample encode the same CDR3. The gene calls are TRBV27 and TRBJ1-5, with D possibly TRBD1 on 5 matching bases. The CDR3 length is 13 residues. V shed 5 bases and J shed 5 bases, with 10 bases lying between them. Germline assignment: CDR1 MNHEY and CDR2 SMNVEV (reference sequence). DNA of the CDR3: TGTGCCAGCAGTGGGGGGTTATATCAGCCCCAGCATTTT. Translated, it gives CASSGGLYQPQHF.

This rearrangement joins TRBV18 to TRBJ1-2; 10 bases are a match to TRBD1. Germline-derived CDR1 and CDR2 are KGHSH and LQKENI. V gave up 3 bases and J gave up 3 bases; unmatched junction bases: 10. This CDR3 contains 17 residues. The CDR3 here is CASSPDLGTGDHYGYTF. CDR3 nucleotide sequence: TGTGCCAGCTCACCTGACCTCGGGACAGGGGACCACTATGGCTACACCTTC.

This chain joins TRBV4-1 and TRBJ2-7, with 7 bases aligning to TRBD1. There are 16 residues in the CDR3. CDR1 and CDR2 from the germline V gene are MGHRA and YSYEKL. The V and J ends lost 5 bases and 3 bases, in that order; junction bases with no gene match: 13. CDR3 sequence: CASSGQAVGGLYEQYF. The CDR3 DNA is TGCGCCAGCAGCGGCCAGGCGGTAGGGGGCCTCTACGAGCAGTACTTC.

V is TRBV20-1 and J is TRBJ2-7, with no clear D. Germline V gene lookup returns CDR1 DFQATT and CDR2 SNEGSKA (reference sequence). Trimming shortened V by 6 bases and J by 4 bases, and 10 bases separated the two germline ends. CDR3 length equals 11 residues. The CDR3 here is CSATDGYEQYF. CDR3 coding DNA: TGCAGTGCCACCGACGGATACGAGCAGTACTTC.

The chain combines TRBV11-2 with TRBJ2-1; D unclear. Per germline, CDR1 SGHAT and CDR2 FQNNGV. This CDR3 contains 13 residues. Trimming removed 5 bases at V and 10 bases at J, with 15 bases between. CDR3 sequence: CASSTTSLREQFF. CDR3 nucleotides: TGTGCCAGCAGCACAACCTCCCTTAGGGAGCAGTTCTTC.

This clone was detected only once. The chain combines TRBV7-6 with TRBJ1-2; D is unresolved. Germline V gives CDR1 SGHVS, CDR2 FNYEAQ. Trimming pared 1 base from V and 0 bases from J, leaving 12 bases between. This CDR3 region has 16 residues. Here the CDR3 reads CASSLGPAGSNYGYTF. The CDR3 region has the DNA TGTGCCAGCAGCTTAGGGCCGGCGGGGTCTAACTATGGCTACACCTTC.

This clone appeared a few times. The rearrangement links TRBV7-2 to TRBJ1-1; D gene uncertain. Germline values: CDR1 SGHTA, CDR2 FQGNSA. The V end lost 4 bases, the J end lost 1 base, and 7 bases lay between the germline ends. CDR3 length: 13 amino acids. The CDR3 loop reads CASSSQANTEAFF. The CDR3 DNA sequence: TGTGCCAGCAGCTCGCAGGCGAACACTGAAGCTTTCTTT.

The CDR3 DNA follows: TGCGCCAGCAGCTGGGGGACAACTGTTACCGGGGAGCTGTTTTTT. As protein: CASSWGTTVTGELFF. The chain is built from TRBV5-1 and TRBJ2-2; D might be TRBD1 (6 bases). Germline V CDR1 and CDR2: SGHRS, YFSETQ. V shed 3 bases and J shed 5 bases, with 14 bases lying between them. The CDR3 contains 15 residues.

CDR3: CASSLGDRGTEAFF. DNA of the CDR3: TGTGCCAGCAGCTTAGGCGACAGGGGCACTGAAGCTTTCTTT. The chain recombines TRBV11-2 with TRBJ1-1, with 8 bases identical to TRBD1. The V segment lost 1 base and the J segment 4 bases; nucleotides outside the gene matches: 2. The length of the CDR3 is 14 residues. Per the germline V gene, CDR1 is SGHAT and CDR2 is FQNNGV.

CDR3 bases: TGTGCCAGTAGTATTCCGGGACAGAAATACGAGCAGTACTTC. It yields the protein CASSIPGQKYEQYF. V and J are TRBV19 and TRBJ2-7; 7 bases line up with TRBD1. This CDR3 has 14 residues. CDR1 LNHDA and CDR2 SQIVND come from the germline V gene (reference sequence). Trimming at V came to 3 bases and at J to 4 bases, leaving 6 bases not matched to a gene.

The V and J genes are TRBV28 and TRBJ2-3; D not resolved. CDR3 length: 13 amino acids. The germline gives CDR1 MDHEN, CDR2 SYDVKM. Between the trimmed V and J ends, which lost 8 bases and 2 bases, there was a span of 11 bases. In DNA form, the CDR3 reads TGTGCCAGCGATAGAGAGGACACAGATACGCAGTATTTT. Its translation is CASDREDTDTQYF.

V is TRBV5-1 and J is TRBJ2-3; D gene uncertain. V was trimmed by 0 bases and J by 0 bases, leaving 8 bases between them. Germline CDR1 is SGHRS and CDR2 is YFSETQ. This CDR3 comprises 15 residues. CDR3 in DNA: TGCGCCAGCAGCTTGGTTTCCCCTAGCACAGATACGCAGTATTTT. Its protein is CASSLVSPSTDTQYF. Combining the CDR3 with reference TRBV5-1 and TRBJ2-3 gives the whole variable domain KAGVTQTPRYLIKTRGQQVTLSCSPISGHRSVSWYQQTPGQGLQFLFEYFSETQRNKGNFPGRFSGRQFSNSRSEMNVSTLELGDSALYLCASSLVSPSTDTQYFGPGTRLTVL.

V is TRBV7-2 and J is TRBJ2-7; perhaps TRBD1 as D (5 bases). The germline V gene has CDR1 SGHTA and CDR2 FQGNSA. This CDR3 contains 13 residues. Trimming took off 4 bases at V and 7 bases at J, with 14 bases between the two ends. The CDR3 here is CASSWTTPGEQYF. The CDR3 region has the DNA TGTGCCAGCAGCTGGACAACCCCCGGGGAGCAGTACTTC. Together with reference TRBV7-2 and TRBJ2-7, the CDR3 gives the full variable domain: GAGVSQSPSNKVTEKGKDVELRCDPISGHTALYWYRQSLGQGLEFLIYFQGNSAPDKSGLPSDRFSAERTGGSVSTLTIQRTQQEDSAVYLCASSWTTPGEQYFGPGTRLTVT.

The chain joins TRBV18 to TRBJ1-5; D gene uncertain. Per germline, CDR1 KGHSH and CDR2 LQKENI. The ends were cut back, 3 bases at V and 9 bases at J, with 15 bases in the middle. The CDR3 contains 14 residues. The chain's CDR3 is CASSPVGELRPQHF. The CDR3 nucleotides read TGTGCCAGCTCACCGGTCGGGGAGCTGCGGCCCCAGCATTTT.